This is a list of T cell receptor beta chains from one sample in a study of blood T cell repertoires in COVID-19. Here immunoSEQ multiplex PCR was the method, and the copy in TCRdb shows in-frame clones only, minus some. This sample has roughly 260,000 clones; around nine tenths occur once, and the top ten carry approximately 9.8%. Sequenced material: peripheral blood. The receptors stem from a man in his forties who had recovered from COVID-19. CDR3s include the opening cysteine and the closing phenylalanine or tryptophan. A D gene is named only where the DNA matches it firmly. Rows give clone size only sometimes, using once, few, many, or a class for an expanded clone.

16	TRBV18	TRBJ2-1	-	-	TGTGCCAGCTCACCGCTGGGGACTGCGGTGAACAATGAGCAGTTCTTC	CASSPLGTAVNNEQFF
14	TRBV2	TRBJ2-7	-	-	TGTGCCAGCAGTGGGACAGACTTCACGGACGAGCAGTACTTC	CASSGTDFTDEQYF
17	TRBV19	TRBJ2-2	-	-	TGTGCCAGTAGTGTCCAAGGGACTTACGCGAACACCGGGGAGCTGTTTTTT	CASSVQGTYANTGELFF
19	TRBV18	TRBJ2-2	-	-	TGTGCCAGCTCACCACAGTTGGGTCTAGCTTTCGGGAACACCGGGGAGCTGTTTTTT	CASSPQLGLAFGNTGELFF
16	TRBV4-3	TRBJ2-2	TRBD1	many	TGCGCCAGCGGTCGGTGGGGACAGGGGAAGGCCGGGGAGCTGTTTTTT	CASGRWGQGKAGELFF
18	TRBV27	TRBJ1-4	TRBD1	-	TGTGCCAGCAGTTTATTGGGACAGGCTCTGGGGCGGAGTGAAAAACTGTTTTTT	CASSLLGQALGRSEKLFF
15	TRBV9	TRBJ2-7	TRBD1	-	TGTGCCAGCAGTGACTTCGGACAGGGGATCAACGAGCAGTACTTC	CASSDFGQGINEQYF
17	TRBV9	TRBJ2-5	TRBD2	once	TGTGCCAGCAGCGCTCCCCTAGCGGGGGGAAGGGGAGAGACCCAGTACTTC	CASSAPLAGGRGETQYF
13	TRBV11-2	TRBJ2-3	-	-	TGTGCCAGCAGCCCAGGTTCAACAGATACGCAGTATTTT	CASSPGSTDTQYF
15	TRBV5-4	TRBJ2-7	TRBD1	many	TGTGCCAGCTCCAACCCGGGACAGGGACTCTACGAGCAGTACTTC	CASSNPGQGLYEQYF
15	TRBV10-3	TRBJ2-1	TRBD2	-	TGTGCCACCGATTCGCCTAGCGGAGGGCAGAATGAGCAGTTCTTC	CATDSPSGGQNEQFF
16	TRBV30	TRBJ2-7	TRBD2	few	TGTGCCTGCTCAACCGGGACTAGCGGGACGGGGGGGGAGCAGTACTTC	CACSTGTSGTGGEQYF
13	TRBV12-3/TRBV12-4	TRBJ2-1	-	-	TGTGCCAGCAGTTTAATAACGGGTAATGAGCAGTTCTTC	CASSLITGNEQFF
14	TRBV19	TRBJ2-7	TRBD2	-	TGTGCCAGTACCTCGAGGGGCAGCGGGGACGAGCAGTACTTC	CASTSRGSGDEQYF
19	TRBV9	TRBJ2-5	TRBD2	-	TGTGCCAGCAGCGTAGCTACTGGCGGGTCTAGCGGGGGACAAGAGACCCAGTACTTC	CASSVATGGSSGGQETQYF
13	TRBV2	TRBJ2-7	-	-	TGTGCCAGCACCTTAAATTACTCCTACGAGCAGTACTTC	CASTLNYSYEQYF
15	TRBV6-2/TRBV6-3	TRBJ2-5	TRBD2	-	TGTGCCAGCAGCTGGGACCCCGGGAGGGTGGAGACCCAGTACTTC	CASSWDPGRVETQYF
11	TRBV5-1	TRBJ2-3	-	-	TGCGCCAGCAGCTTCGGGGATACGCAGTATTTT	CASSFGDTQYF
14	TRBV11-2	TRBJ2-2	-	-	TGTGCCAGCAGCTATTACAGGGTCCCCGGGGAGCTGTTTTTT	CASSYYRVPGELFF
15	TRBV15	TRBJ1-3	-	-	TGTGCCACCAGCGCGCGGGGAGGGACCGGAAACACCATATATTTT	CATSARGGTGNTIYF
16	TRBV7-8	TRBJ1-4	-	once	TGTGCCAGCACCTCGCGCGGCAGGGAACGAAATGAAAAACTGTTTTTT	CASTSRGRERNEKLFF
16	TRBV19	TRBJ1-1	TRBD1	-	TGTGCCAGTACCGATCCCTCCAACAGGGGGCGAGTTGAAGCTTTCTTT	CASTDPSNRGRVEAFF
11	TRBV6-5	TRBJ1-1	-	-	TGTGCCACCGCAGGGAACACTGAAGCTTTCTTT	CATAGNTEAFF
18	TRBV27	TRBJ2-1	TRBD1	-	TGTGCCAGCAGTAAAAGGACAGGGGTGGTAGTTTGGAGGAATGAGCAGTTCTTC	CASSKRTGVVVWRNEQFF
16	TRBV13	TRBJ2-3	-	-	TGTGCCAGCAGCTCTCGAGCGGGCAGATTGACAGATACGCAGTATTTT	CASSSRAGRLTDTQYF
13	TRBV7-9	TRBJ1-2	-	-	TGTGCCAGCAGCCCCTCTGGAGGGAATGGCTACACCTTC	CASSPSGGNGYTF
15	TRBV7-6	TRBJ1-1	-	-	TGTGCCAGCAGCAGGAGCTACGATATGAACACTGAAGCTTTCTTT	CASSRSYDMNTEAFF
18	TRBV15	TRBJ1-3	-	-	TGTGCCACCAGCCCGGGGTGGTCCTCCCTTATTGGTGGAAACACCATATATTTT	CATSPGWSSLIGGNTIYF
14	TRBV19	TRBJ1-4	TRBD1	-	TGTGCCAGTAGGAAGACAGGGGGCACTGAAAAACTGTTTTTT	CASRKTGGTEKLFF
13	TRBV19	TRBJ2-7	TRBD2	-	TGTGCCAGTGGAACGCGGGGGAGCTACGAGCAGTACTTC	CASGTRGSYEQYF
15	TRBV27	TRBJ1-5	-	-	TGTGCCAGCAGTTTAATGGGGACTCGCAATCAGCCCCAGCATTTT	CASSLMGTRNQPQHF
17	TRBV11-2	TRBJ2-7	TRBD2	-	TGTGCCAGCAGCTTCAGCGGGAGTCGTGGTGGGTCCTACGAGCAGTACTTC	CASSFSGSRGGSYEQYF
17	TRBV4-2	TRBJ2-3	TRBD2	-	TGTGCCAGCAGCCCCTTTTTGGGGGGGGGAGGAGGAGATACGCAGTATTTT	CASSPFLGGGGGDTQYF
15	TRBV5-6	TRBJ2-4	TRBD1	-	TGTGCCAGCAGCCCAGACAGGGTGGTCAAAAACATTCAGTACTTC	CASSPDRVVKNIQYF
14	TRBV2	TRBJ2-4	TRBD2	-	TGTGCCAGCAGTTTGATGACTAGCGGGAACATTCAGTACTTC	CASSLMTSGNIQYF
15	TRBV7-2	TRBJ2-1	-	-	TGTGCCAGCAGCTTAGACCCGGGAGCGGGCAATGAGCAGTTCTTC	CASSLDPGAGNEQFF
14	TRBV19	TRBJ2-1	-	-	TGTGCCAGTAGTGCAGGGTATAACTACAATGAGCAGTTCTTC	CASSAGYNYNEQFF
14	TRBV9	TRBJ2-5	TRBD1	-	TGTGCCAGCAGCGCTACAGGGGTTCGGGAGACCCAGTACTTC	CASSATGVRETQYF
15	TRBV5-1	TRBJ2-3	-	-	TGCGCCAGCAGCAGCACAGTCCTTGGCACAGATACGCAGTATTTT	CASSSTVLGTDTQYF
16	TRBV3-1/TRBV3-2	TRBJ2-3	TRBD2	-	TGTGCCAGCAGCCAAGTAGCGGGAGGGCCGGGGGATACGCAGTATTTT	CASSQVAGGPGDTQYF
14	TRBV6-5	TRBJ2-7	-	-	TGTGCCAGCAGGATGACAGCGAGCTCCTACGAGCAGTACTTC	CASRMTASSYEQYF
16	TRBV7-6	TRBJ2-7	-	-	TGTGCCAGCAGCTCGTCCGTAGGGGGACCGATCCACGAGCAGTACTTC	CASSSSVGGPIHEQYF
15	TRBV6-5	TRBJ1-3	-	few	TGTGCCACCAGGGACAACATAAAAACTGGAAACACCATATATTTT	CATRDNIKTGNTIYF
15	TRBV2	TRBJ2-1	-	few	TGTGCCAGCAGTGTGACTAGAGGGGGGGACAATGAGCAGTTCTTC	CASSVTRGGDNEQFF